Below, 18 T cell receptor beta chains from the same sample are listed, as sequenced in a study of cytomegalovirus exposure and HLA in healthy donors. PCR involved 60 Vbeta and 13 Jbeta primers. TCRdb keeps only in-frame clones here, not all; method: immunoSEQ multiplex PCR. The table has about 55,000 clones, over 55% seen once. Sequencing input: PBMCs. The receptors were sampled from a man aged 35 to 55 in good health and CMV-seropositive.

The rearrangement uses TRBV7-9 and TRBJ2-7, with 9 bases identical to TRBD2. The CDR3 consists of 15 residues. Trimming took 4 bases from V and 3 from J; bases not matched to a gene: 7. Germline lookup yields CDR1 SEHNR and CDR2 FQNEAQ (reference sequence). CDR3 region: CASSSRTSANYEQYF. In DNA, the CDR3 is TGTGCCAGCAGCTCCAGGACTAGCGCCAACTACGAGCAGTACTTC. The variable domain in full, completed from reference TRBV7-9 and TRBJ2-7, reads DTGVSQNPRHKITKRGQNVTFRCDPISEHNRLYWYRQTLGQGPEFLTYFQNEAQLEKSRLLSDRFSAERPKGSFSTLEIQRTEQGDSAMYLCASSSRTSANYEQYFGPGTRLTVT.

This clone turned up a few times. This chain links TRBV6-5 with TRBJ1-1; D possibly corresponds to TRBD1 (5 bases). Trimming cost V 4 bases and J 1 base, with 10 bases left between them. CDR1 MNHEY and CDR2 SVGAGI come from the germline V gene. The CDR3 runs to 14 residues. The CDR3: CASSFRQRNTEAFF. DNA for the CDR3: TGTGCCAGCAGTTTCCGACAGAGGAACACTGAAGCTTTCTTT.

CDR3 nucleotide sequence: TGCGCCAGCAGCCAAGCCGCCTCGGGTATAGCGGGGCCTGGGGAGACCCAGTACTTC. Translated, it gives CASSQAASGIAGPGETQYF. V gene TRBV4-1 combines with J gene TRBJ2-5; 8 bases are shared with TRBD2. V lost 1 base, J lost 5 bases, and 18 bases stayed unmatched. From germline, CDR1 is MGHRA and CDR2 YSYEKL. The CDR3 has 19 residues.

The rearrangement uses TRBV13 and TRBJ2-2; perhaps TRBD2 as D (5 bases). The CDR3 is 18 residues long. In germline, CDR1 is PRHDT, CDR2 FYEKMQ (reference sequence). V gave up 4 bases and J gave up 0 bases, with 18 bases separating them. The CDR3 reads CASSSPDLLNPNTGELFF. CDR3 nucleotides: TGTGCCAGCAGCTCGCCGGACTTACTCAACCCGAACACCGGGGAGCTGTTTTTT.

The chain uses TRBV10-2 and TRBJ1-2; D possibly corresponds to TRBD1 (6 bases). V was pared by 0 bases and J by 3 bases, with 8 bases between. There are 14 residues in the CDR3. Germline lookup yields CDR1 WSHSY and CDR2 SAAADI. The CDR3 sequence: CASSESYRDYGYTF. The CDR3 coding sequence is TGCGCCAGCAGTGAGTCCTACAGGGACTATGGCTACACCTTC.

The gene calls are TRBV29-1 and TRBJ1-2; D is unresolved. The V end was cut by 8 bases, the J end by 1 base, with 5 bases between. The CDR3 has 10 amino acids. CDR1 SQVTM and CDR2 ANQGSEA come from the germline V gene. This CDR3 is CSTFNYGYTF. The CDR3 DNA reads TGCAGCACATTTAACTATGGCTACACCTTC.

This clone was observed a few times. The chain recombines TRBV5-1 with TRBJ2-5; 10 bases line up with TRBD1. This CDR3 has 16 amino acids. V lost 4 bases to trimming and J lost 2 bases; unmatched junction nucleotides: 8. Germline values: CDR1 SGHRS, CDR2 YFSETQ. The CDR3 sequence is CASSPGTGDGQETQYF. The CDR3 bases are TGCGCCAGCAGCCCCGGGACAGGGGACGGTCAAGAGACCCAGTACTTC.

The rearrangement links TRBV7-9 to TRBJ1-6; D not certain. CDR3 length: 11 amino acids. The V end lost 3 bases, the J end lost 14 bases, and 8 bases lay between the germline ends. CDR1 SEHNR and CDR2 FQNEAQ come from the germline V gene (reference sequence). The CDR3 DNA reads as TGTGCCAGCAGCTTCGGCGGATCCCTCCACTTT. Protein sequence: CASSFGGSLHF. Supplemented by reference TRBV7-9 and TRBJ1-6, the full variable domain reads DTGVSQNPRHKITKRGQNVTFRCDPISEHNRLYWYRQTLGQGPEFLTYFQNEAQLEKSRLLSDRFSAERPKGSFSTLEIQRTEQGDSAMYLCASSFGGSLHFGNGTRLTVT.

This clone was seen once. This chain connects TRBV7-9 to TRBJ1-2; D gene ambiguous. Germline loops: CDR1 SEHNR, CDR2 FQNEAQ (reference sequence). Deletions cut 2 bases from V and 2 bases from J, with 15 bases between. This CDR3 has 16 residues. CDR3 bases: TGTGCCAGCAGCTTAACTCGCGGGGTGGGGAACTATGGCTACACCTTC. Protein: CASSLTRGVGNYGYTF. The full variable domain, completed using reference TRBV7-9 and TRBJ1-2, is DTGVSQNPRHKITKRGQNVTFRCDPISEHNRLYWYRQTLGQGPEFLTYFQNEAQLEKSRLLSDRFSAERPKGSFSTLEIQRTEQGDSAMYLCASSLTRGVGNYGYTFGSGTRLTVV.

This chain connects TRBV7-2 to TRBJ1-2; 10 bases agree with TRBD1. Germline-derived CDR1 and CDR2 are SGHTA and FQGNSA. The V and J ends lost 4 bases and 8 bases, in that order; junction bases with no gene match: 7. This CDR3 comprises 14 residues. In nucleotides, the CDR3 is TGTGCCAGCAGCTCCGCCGACAGGGGGCAAGGCTACACCTTC. Its translation: CASSSADRGQGYTF.

This chain connects TRBV4-2 to TRBJ1-1; D perhaps matches TRBD1 (5 bases). This CDR3 has 17 amino acids. Trimming pared 0 bases from V and 0 bases from J, leaving 14 bases between. Germline V lookup: CDR1 LGHNA, CDR2 YNFKEQ. The CDR3: CASSQEVGRRLNTEAFF. DNA for the CDR3: TGTGCCAGCAGCCAAGAAGTGGGGCGGCGGCTGAACACTGAAGCTTTCTTT.

This chain joins TRBV9 and TRBJ1-1; unclear D gene. V lost 0 bases, J lost 1 base, and 10 bases lay in between. Germline V gene lookup returns CDR1 SGDLS and CDR2 YYNGEE. CDR3 length equals 15 residues. The CDR3 sequence is CASSVGEGRNTEAFF. In DNA form, the CDR3 reads TGTGCCAGCAGCGTAGGGGAGGGCCGGAACACTGAAGCTTTCTTT.

This clone was seen a few times. This rearrangement joins TRBV14 to TRBJ1-1; D is unclear. The CDR3 length is 14 residues. Germline lookup yields CDR1 SGHDN and CDR2 FVKESK. V lost 0 bases to trimming and J lost 2 bases, with 7 bases between them. In nucleotides, the CDR3 is TGTGCCAGCAGCCAAGACACTGTCAACACTGAAGCTTTCTTT. The encoded protein is CASSQDTVNTEAFF.

The J gene is TRBJ2-7, the V gene TRBV6-1, with D perhaps matching TRBD2 (5 bases). Per the germline V gene, CDR1 is MNHNS and CDR2 is SASEGT. V gave up 6 bases and J gave up 2 bases, with 11 bases separating them. The CDR3 is made up of 13 amino acids. CDR3 in amino acids: CASRAGNTYEQYF. The CDR3 DNA sequence: TGTGCCAGCAGAGCCGGGAATACCTACGAGCAGTACTTC.

V is TRBV6-1 and J is TRBJ2-1, with D possibly TRBD2 on 5 matching bases. The V gene lost 6 bases and the J gene lost 6 bases, with 12 bases spanning the gap. This CDR3 is built from 13 residues. Germline V gene sequence: CDR1 MNHNS, CDR2 SASEGT. The CDR3 region is CASSAGRGNEQFF. CDR3 nucleotide sequence: TGTGCCAGCAGCGCGGGCCGGGGCAATGAGCAGTTCTTC.

The chain recombines TRBV2 with TRBJ1-5, with D maybe TRBD1 (5 bases). CDR3 size: 16 residues. Germline CDR1 is SNHLY and CDR2 is FYNNEI. Trimming took off 4 bases at V and 1 base at J, with 14 bases between the two ends. The CDR3 bases are TGTGCCAGCAGTGTAAGTCGGCAGGGAAGCAATCAGCCCCAGCATTTT. Its protein is CASSVSRQGSNQPQHF.

In its sample, this clone was seen a few times. The chain uses TRBV9 and TRBJ1-1, with D tentatively TRBD1 (6 bases). CDR1 and CDR2 (germline): SGDLS, YYNGEE. There are 13 residues in the CDR3. V gave up 3 bases and J gave up 6 bases, with 12 bases separating them. The CDR3 protein is CASSAIRGSEAFF. CDR3 DNA sequence: TGTGCCAGCAGCGCGATCAGGGGATCTGAAGCTTTCTTT.

The chain carries TRBV5-1 and TRBJ1-5; TRBD1 might be the D (5 bases). Looked up from germline, CDR1 is SGHRS and CDR2 is YFSETQ. The CDR3 has 14 amino acids. Between the trimmed V and J ends, which lost 2 bases and 7 bases, there was a span of 13 bases. Here the CDR3 DNA reads TGCGCCAGCAGCTTAGGAGGGGAAGAGCAGCCCCAGCATTTT. This translates into CASSLGGEEQPQHF.